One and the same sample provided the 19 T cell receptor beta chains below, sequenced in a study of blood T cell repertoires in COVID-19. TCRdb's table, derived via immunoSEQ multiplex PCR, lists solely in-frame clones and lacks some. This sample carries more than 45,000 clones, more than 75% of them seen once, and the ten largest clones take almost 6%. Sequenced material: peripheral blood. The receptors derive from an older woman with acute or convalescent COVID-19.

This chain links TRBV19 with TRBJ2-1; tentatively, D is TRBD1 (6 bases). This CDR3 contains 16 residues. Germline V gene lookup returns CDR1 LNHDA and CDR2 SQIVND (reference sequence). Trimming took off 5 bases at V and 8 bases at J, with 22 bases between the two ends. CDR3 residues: CASSSWTAHARDEQFF. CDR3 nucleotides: TGTGCCAGTAGTTCGTGGACAGCCCATGCACGCGATGAGCAGTTCTTC.

CDR3 DNA sequence: TGTGCCAGCAGCCTCACTGATAGTGCCAAAAACATTCAGTACTTC. It translates to CASSLTDSAKNIQYF. The chain uses TRBV3-1 (or the pseudogene TRBV3-2) and TRBJ2-4; D not certain. The CDR3 spans 15 residues. V lost 4 bases and J lost 1, with 11 bases in between. Looked up from germline, CDR1 is LGHDT and CDR2 is YNNKEL (reference sequence).

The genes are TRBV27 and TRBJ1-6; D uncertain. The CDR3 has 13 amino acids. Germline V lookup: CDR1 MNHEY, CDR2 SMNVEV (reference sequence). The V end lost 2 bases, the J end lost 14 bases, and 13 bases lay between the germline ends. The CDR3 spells CASSLAGNMALHF. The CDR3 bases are TGTGCCAGCAGTTTAGCGGGCAATATGGCCCTCCACTTT.

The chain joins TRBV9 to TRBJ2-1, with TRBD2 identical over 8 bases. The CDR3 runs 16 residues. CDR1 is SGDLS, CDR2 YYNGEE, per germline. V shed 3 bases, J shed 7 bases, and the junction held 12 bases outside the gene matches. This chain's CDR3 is CASSAPSGSPGNEQFF. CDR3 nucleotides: TGTGCCAGCAGCGCTCCGAGCGGGAGCCCCGGGAATGAGCAGTTCTTC.

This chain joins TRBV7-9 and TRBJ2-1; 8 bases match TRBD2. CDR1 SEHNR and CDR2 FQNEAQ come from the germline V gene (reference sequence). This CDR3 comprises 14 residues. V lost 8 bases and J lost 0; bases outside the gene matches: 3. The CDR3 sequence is CASAGGSSYNEQFF. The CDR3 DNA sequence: TGTGCCAGCGCGGGGGGTAGCTCCTACAATGAGCAGTTCTTC.

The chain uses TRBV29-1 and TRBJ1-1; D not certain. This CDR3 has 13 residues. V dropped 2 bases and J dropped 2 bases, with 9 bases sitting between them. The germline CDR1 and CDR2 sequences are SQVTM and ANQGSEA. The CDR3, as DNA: TGCAGCGTTGAACGGACTCTTAACACTGAAGCTTTCTTT. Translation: CSVERTLNTEAFF.

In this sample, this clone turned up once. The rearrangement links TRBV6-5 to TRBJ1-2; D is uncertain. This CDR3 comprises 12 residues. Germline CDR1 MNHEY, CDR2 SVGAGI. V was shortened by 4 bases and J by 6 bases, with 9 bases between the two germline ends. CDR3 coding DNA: TGTGCCAGCAGTTTTAACAGAGATGGCTACACCTTC. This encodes CASSFNRDGYTF.

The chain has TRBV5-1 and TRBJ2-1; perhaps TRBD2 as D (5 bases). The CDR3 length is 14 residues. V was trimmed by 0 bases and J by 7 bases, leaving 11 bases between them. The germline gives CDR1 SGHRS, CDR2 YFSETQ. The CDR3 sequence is CASSLASRWNEQFF. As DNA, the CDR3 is TGCGCCAGCAGCTTGGCTAGCCGTTGGAATGAGCAGTTCTTC.

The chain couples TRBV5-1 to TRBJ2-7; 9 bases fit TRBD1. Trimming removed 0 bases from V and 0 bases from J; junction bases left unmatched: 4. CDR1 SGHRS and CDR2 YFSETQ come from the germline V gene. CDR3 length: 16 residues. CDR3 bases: TGCGCCAGCAGCTTGGCTGGGACAGGGACCTCCTACGAGCAGTACTTC. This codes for CASSLAGTGTSYEQYF.

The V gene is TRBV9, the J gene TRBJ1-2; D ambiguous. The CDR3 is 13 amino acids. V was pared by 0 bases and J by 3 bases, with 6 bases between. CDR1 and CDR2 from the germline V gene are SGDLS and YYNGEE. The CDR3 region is CASSVATDYGYTF. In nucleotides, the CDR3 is TGTGCCAGCAGCGTAGCAACAGACTATGGCTACACCTTC.

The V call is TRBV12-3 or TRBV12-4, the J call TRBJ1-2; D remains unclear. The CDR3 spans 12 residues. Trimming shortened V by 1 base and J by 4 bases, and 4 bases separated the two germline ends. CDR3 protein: CASSLGSYGYTF. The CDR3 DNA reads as TGTGCCAGCAGTTTAGGCAGCTATGGCTACACCTTC.

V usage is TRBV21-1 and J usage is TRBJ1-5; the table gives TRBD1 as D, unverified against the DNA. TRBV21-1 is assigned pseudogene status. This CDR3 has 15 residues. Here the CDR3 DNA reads TGTGCCAGCAGCCCCCAGGGGGATAACAATCAGCCCCAGCATTTT. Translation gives CASSPQGDNNQPQHF.

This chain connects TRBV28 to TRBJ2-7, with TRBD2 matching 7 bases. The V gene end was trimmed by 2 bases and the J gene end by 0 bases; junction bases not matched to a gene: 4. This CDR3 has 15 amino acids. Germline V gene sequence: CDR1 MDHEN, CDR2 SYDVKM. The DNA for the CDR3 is TGTGCCAGCAGTTTACCGGGGGGATACTCCTACGAGCAGTACTTC. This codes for CASSLPGGYSYEQYF.

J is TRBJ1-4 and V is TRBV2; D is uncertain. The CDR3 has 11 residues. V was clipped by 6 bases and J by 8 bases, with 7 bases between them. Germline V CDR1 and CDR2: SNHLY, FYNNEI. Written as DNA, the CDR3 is TGTGCCAGCAGCGGAGGGGAAAAACTGTTTTTT. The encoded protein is CASSGGEKLFF.

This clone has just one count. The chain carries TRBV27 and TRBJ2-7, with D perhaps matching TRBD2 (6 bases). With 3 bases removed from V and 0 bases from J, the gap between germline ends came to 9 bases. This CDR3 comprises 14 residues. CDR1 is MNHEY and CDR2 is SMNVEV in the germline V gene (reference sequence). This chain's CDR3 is CASSFSGLSYEQYF. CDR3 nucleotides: TGTGCCAGCAGTTTTTCGGGACTCTCCTACGAGCAGTACTTC.

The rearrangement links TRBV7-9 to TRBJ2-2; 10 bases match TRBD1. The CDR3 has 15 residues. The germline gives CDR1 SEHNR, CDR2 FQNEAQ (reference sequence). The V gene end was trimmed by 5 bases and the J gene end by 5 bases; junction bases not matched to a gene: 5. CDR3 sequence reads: CASSPDRGVTGELFF. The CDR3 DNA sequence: TGTGCCAGCAGCCCGGACAGGGGGGTGACCGGGGAGCTGTTTTTT.

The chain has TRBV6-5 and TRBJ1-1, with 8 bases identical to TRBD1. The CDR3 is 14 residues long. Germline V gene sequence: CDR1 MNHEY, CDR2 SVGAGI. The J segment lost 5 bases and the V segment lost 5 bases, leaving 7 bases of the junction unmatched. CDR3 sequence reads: CASSLNRGETEAFF. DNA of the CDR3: TGTGCCAGCAGTCTTAACAGGGGGGAGACTGAAGCTTTCTTT.

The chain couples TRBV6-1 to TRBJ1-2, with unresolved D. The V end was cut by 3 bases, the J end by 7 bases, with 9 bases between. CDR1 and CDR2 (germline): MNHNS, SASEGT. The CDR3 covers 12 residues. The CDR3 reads CASSDGETGYTF. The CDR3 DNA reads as TGTGCCAGCAGTGATGGGGAGACTGGCTACACCTTC.

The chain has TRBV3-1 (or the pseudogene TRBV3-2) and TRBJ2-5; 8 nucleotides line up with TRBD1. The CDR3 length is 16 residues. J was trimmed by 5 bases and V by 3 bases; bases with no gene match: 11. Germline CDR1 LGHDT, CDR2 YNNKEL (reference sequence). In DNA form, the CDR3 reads TGTGCCAGCAGCCAGCACACTCCAGGGGGCAGGGAGACCCAGTACTTC. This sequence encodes CASSQHTPGGRETQYF.